The rows below give T cell receptor beta chains drawn from one sample of a study of blood T cell repertoires in COVID-19. Libraries were prepared by immunoSEQ multiplex PCR; TCRdb keeps only in-frame clonotypes and omits some of them. The sample shows about 210,000 clones, around 80% of them seen only once. The specimen was peripheral blood. Receptors were obtained from a woman aged 40 to 49 with acute or convalescent COVID-19. CDR3s include the opening cysteine and the closing phenylalanine or tryptophan. The D gene is left open where the match is weak. Part of the rows lack a size; the others show once, few, many or a class for expanded clones.

>-|-|TRBV2|TRBJ1-5
TGTGCCAGCAGCCTAAAAACAGGAGCCCAGCATTTT
CASSLKTGAQHF
>once|-|TRBV6-5|TRBJ1-2
TGTGCCAGCAGAACAGGGCCCTACGGCTACACCTTC
CASRTGPYGYTF
>-|-|TRBV27|TRBJ1-6
TGTGCCAGCCACGCGGGGGGCCCTACCCACTATAATTCACCCCTCCACTTT
CASHAGGPTHYNSPLHF
>once|TRBD1|TRBV4-1|TRBJ2-7
TGCGCCAGCAGCCAAGATGGGGGGACAGGGGGTTACTACGAGCAGTACTTC
CASSQDGGTGGYYEQYF
>few|TRBD1|TRBV6-5|TRBJ1-1
TGTGCCAGCAGTTCTCGACAGGGTAACACTGAAGCTTTCTTT
CASSSRQGNTEAFF
>-|TRBD1|TRBV7-6|TRBJ1-2
TGTGCCAGCAGCTCAGGACAGGGAGGTCGCTATGGCTACACCTTC
CASSSGQGGRYGYTF
>-|TRBD1|TRBV18|TRBJ2-2
TGTGCCAGCTCAACCGACAGGGTTAGGACCGGGGAGCTGTTTTTT
CASSTDRVRTGELFF
>-|TRBD2|TRBV6-2/TRBV6-3|TRBJ2-7
TGTGCCAGCAGTCGATTAGAGGGAGGGGCCTCGGCCGAGCAGTACTTC
CASSRLEGGASAEQYF
>-|TRBD1|TRBV6-6|TRBJ1-1
TGTGCCAGCAGTTACGGGACAGCCAACACTGAAGCTTTCTTT
CASSYGTANTEAFF
>-|-|TRBV4-1|TRBJ2-1
TGCGCCAGCAGCCAAGATAGCGGAATATACAATGAGCAGTTCTTC
CASSQDSGIYNEQFF
>once|-|TRBV9|TRBJ2-4
TGTGCCAGCAGCACCGGGACATCGATCATTCAGTACTTC
CASSTGTSIIQYF
>many|-|TRBV2|TRBJ2-2
TGTGCCAGCAGCGGACAGTACTACACCGGGGAGCTGTTTTTT
CASSGQYYTGELFF
>-|TRBD2|TRBV3-1/TRBV3-2|TRBJ2-1
TGTGCCAGCAGCCAAGCCCCAGCGGGAGGCCCTCAGTTCTTC
CASSQAPAGGPQFF
>once|-|TRBV18|TRBJ2-3
TGTGCCAGCTCACCTCCTTGGGGCGTCACTACAGATACGCAGTATTTT
CASSPPWGVTTDTQYF
>-|TRBD2|TRBV6-5|TRBJ2-7
TGTGCGACGGGGGGGCGCCGCTACGAGCAGTACTTC
CATGGRRYEQYF
>-|-|TRBV16|TRBJ2-7
TGTGCCAGCAGCCGGCAACGTGCCTACGAGCAGTACTTC
CASSRQRAYEQYF
>-|-|TRBV30|TRBJ2-6
TGTGCCTCCCGGGAGCCTACTGGGGCCAACGTCCTGACTTTC
CASREPTGANVLTF
>-|-|TRBV2|TRBJ2-7
TGTGCCAGCAGTGCTCTAGTCTACGAGCAGTACTTC
CASSALVYEQYF
>-|-|TRBV7-9|TRBJ1-2
TGTGCCAGCAGCCCAGGTCGCCAGAAGGGCTACACCTTC
CASSPGRQKGYTF
>-|-|TRBV9|TRBJ2-2
TGTGCCAGCAGCCCTCGACTGTCCGCGAACACCGGGGAGCTGTTTTTT
CASSPRLSANTGELFF
>once|-|TRBV14|TRBJ1-2
TGTGCCAGCAGCCCACTCTGGGAAGGGAGCTATGGCTACACCTTC
CASSPLWEGSYGYTF
>-|TRBD2|TRBV19|TRBJ2-3
TGTGCCAGTAGTATAGCGGGGGGGAGGGATACGCAGTATTTT
CASSIAGGRDTQYF
>-|-|TRBV5-1|TRBJ2-3
TGCGCCAGCAGGGATCTGGCGGGGCTTAGCACAGATACGCAGTATTTT
CASRDLAGLSTDTQYF
>-|TRBD1|TRBV7-2|TRBJ1-2
TGTGCCAGCAGCTACCCCGGGACAGGGGGTGGCTACACCTTC
CASSYPGTGGGYTF
>-|-|TRBV9|TRBJ2-2
TGTGCCAGCAGCGAAACTAGCCGCTACACCGGGGAGCTGTTTTTT
CASSETSRYTGELFF
>-|TRBD1|TRBV5-6|TRBJ1-2
TGTGCCAGCAGCGTAGAACAGGGGGCCTACTATGGCTACACCTTC
CASSVEQGAYYGYTF
>-|-|TRBV6-2/TRBV6-3|TRBJ2-4
TGTGCCAGCAGCAACCCCAGTCTCCTGGAGTACTTC
CASSNPSLLEYF
>-|-|TRBV7-2|TRBJ2-1
TGTGCCAGCAGCTTAGACAGCTTAACTTCGTTCAGCTACAATGAGCAGTTCTTC
CASSLDSLTSFSYNEQFF
>-|-|TRBV4-3|TRBJ1-2
TGCGCCAGCAGCCAAGATCCTAGGACACCCGGGACCTTC
CASSQDPRTPGTF
>-|-|TRBV27|TRBJ2-3
TGTGCCAGCAGTAGAGGAATAGATACGCAGTATTTT
CASSRGIDTQYF
>-|TRBD1|TRBV18|TRBJ2-3
TGTGCCAGCTCACCGGGACAGAACACAGATACGCAGTATTTT
CASSPGQNTDTQYF
>few|-|TRBV7-2|TRBJ2-1
TGTGCCAGCAGCTTGACTTCCTACAATGAGCAGTTCTTC
CASSLTSYNEQFF
>-|-|TRBV7-2|TRBJ2-7
TGTGCCAGCAGCTTTAGGGGCCCTACAGACGTACAGTACTTC
CASSFRGPTDVQYF
>-|TRBD2|TRBV27|TRBJ2-5
TGTGCCAGCCACGCCATGGTAGCGGGAGGACTGGGGAAAGAGACCCAGTACTTC
CASHAMVAGGLGKETQYF
>-|TRBD2|TRBV5-4|TRBJ2-5
TGTGCCAGCAGCTTGGCGGGTCGACTAGCGGGAAGGCAAGAGACCCAGTACTTC
CASSLAGRLAGRQETQYF
>few|-|TRBV15|TRBJ1-1
TGTGCCACCAGCAGAGATCCCGTGAACACTGAAGCTTTCTTT
CATSRDPVNTEAFF
>-|-|TRBV7-2|TRBJ2-2
TGTGCCAGCAGCTTAGGGCCATACACCGGGGAGCTGTTTTTT
CASSLGPYTGELFF